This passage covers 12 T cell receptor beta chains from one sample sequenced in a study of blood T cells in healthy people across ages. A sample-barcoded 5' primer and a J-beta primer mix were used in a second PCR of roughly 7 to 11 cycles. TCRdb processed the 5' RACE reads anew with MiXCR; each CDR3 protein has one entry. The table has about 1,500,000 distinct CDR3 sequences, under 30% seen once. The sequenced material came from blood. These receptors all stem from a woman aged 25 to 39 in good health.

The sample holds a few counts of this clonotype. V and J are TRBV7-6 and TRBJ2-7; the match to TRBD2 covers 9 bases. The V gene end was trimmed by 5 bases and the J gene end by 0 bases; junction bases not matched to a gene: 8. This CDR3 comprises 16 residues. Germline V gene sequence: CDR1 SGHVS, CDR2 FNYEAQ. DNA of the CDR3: TGTGCCAGCAGCCCGGAAGGCGGGAGGGTCTCCTACGAGCAGTACTTC. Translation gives CASSPEGGRVSYEQYF.

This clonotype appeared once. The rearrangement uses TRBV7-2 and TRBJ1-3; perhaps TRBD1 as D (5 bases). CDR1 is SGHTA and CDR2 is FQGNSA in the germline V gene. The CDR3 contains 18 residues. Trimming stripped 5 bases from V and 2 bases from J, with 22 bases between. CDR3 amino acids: CASSLGTIKGLTGNTIYF. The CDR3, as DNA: TGTGCCAGCAGCCTAGGGACGATTAAGGGACTAACTGGAAACACCATATATTTT.

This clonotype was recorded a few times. Here the CDR3 reads CSARDGRQTNNEQFF. CDR3 bases: TGCAGTGCTAGAGATGGGAGACAGACTAACAATGAGCAGTTCTTC. The chain is built from TRBV20-1 and TRBJ2-1; perhaps D is TRBD1 or TRBD2 (5 bases each). Germline values: CDR1 DFQATT, CDR2 SNEGSKA (reference sequence). The V end lost 0 bases, the J end lost 5 bases, and 14 bases lay between the germline ends. The CDR3 length is 15 residues.

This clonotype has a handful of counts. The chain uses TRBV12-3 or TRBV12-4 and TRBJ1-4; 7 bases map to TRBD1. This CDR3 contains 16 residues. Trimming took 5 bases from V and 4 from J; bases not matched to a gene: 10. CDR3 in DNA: TGTGCCAGCAGTCCGTTCCCGACAGGGAATAATGAAAAACTGTTTTTT. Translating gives CASSPFPTGNNEKLFF.

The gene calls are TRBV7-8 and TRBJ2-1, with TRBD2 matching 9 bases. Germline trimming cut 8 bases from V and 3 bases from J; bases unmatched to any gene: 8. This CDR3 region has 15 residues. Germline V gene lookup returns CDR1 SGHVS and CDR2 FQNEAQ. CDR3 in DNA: TGTGCCAGCGGCCCCGGCGGGAGGGGCTACAATGAGCAGTTCTTC. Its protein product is CASGPGGRGYNEQFF.

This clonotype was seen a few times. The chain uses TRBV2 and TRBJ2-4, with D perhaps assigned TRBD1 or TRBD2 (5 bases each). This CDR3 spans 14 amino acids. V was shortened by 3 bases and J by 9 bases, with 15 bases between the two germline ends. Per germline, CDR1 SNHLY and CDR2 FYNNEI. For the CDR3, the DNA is TGTGCCAGCAGTGAGTCGACGGGGCTCGGCATTCAGTACTTC. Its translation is CASSESTGLGIQYF.

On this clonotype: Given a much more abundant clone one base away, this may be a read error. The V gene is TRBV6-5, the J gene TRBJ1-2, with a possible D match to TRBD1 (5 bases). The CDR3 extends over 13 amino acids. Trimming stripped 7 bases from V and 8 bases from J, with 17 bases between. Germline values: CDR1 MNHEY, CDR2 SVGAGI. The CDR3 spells CASNPGGSDGYTF. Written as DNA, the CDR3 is TGTGCCAGCAACCCCGGGGGAAGTGACGGCTACACCTTC.

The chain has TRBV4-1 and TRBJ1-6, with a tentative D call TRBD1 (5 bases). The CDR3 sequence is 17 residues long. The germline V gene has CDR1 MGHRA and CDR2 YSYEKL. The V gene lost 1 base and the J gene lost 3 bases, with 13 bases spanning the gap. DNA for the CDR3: TGCGCCAGCAGCCAAGTAGGAACAGGCCGCTATAATTCACCCCTCCACTTT. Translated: CASSQVGTGRYNSPLHF.

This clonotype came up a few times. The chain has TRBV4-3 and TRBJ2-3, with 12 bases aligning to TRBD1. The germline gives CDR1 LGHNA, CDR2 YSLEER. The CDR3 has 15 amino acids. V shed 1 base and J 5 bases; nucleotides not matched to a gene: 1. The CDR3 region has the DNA TGCGCCAGCAGCCAAGGGGACAGGGGGCAAGATACGCAGTATTTT. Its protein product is CASSQGDRGQDTQYF.

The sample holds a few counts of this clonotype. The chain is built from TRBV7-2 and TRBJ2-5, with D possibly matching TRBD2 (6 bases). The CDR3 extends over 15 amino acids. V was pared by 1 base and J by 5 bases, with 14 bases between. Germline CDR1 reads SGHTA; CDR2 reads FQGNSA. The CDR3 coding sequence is TGTGCCAGCAGCTTAGGGACTCTCCGGGGGGAGACCCAGTACTTC. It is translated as CASSLGTLRGETQYF. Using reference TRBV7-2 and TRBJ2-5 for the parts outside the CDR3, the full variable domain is GAGVSQSPSNKVTEKGKDVELRCDPISGHTALYWYRQSLGQGLEFLIYFQGNSAPDKSGLPSDRFSAERTGGSVSTLTIQRTQQEDSAVYLCASSLGTLRGETQYFGPGTRLLVL.

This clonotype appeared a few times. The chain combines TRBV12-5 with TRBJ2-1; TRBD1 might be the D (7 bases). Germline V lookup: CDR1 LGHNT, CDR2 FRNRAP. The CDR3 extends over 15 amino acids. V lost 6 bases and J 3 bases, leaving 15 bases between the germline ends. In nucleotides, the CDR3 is TGTGCTAGTGGCCGGCAGGGGGGCTACTACAATGAGCAGTTCTTC. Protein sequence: CASGRQGGYYNEQFF.

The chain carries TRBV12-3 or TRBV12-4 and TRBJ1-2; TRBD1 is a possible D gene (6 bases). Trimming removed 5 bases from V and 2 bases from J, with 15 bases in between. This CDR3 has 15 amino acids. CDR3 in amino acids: CASSPPITGNYGYTF. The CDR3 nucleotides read TGTGCCAGCAGTCCCCCCATAACAGGGAACTATGGCTACACCTTC.